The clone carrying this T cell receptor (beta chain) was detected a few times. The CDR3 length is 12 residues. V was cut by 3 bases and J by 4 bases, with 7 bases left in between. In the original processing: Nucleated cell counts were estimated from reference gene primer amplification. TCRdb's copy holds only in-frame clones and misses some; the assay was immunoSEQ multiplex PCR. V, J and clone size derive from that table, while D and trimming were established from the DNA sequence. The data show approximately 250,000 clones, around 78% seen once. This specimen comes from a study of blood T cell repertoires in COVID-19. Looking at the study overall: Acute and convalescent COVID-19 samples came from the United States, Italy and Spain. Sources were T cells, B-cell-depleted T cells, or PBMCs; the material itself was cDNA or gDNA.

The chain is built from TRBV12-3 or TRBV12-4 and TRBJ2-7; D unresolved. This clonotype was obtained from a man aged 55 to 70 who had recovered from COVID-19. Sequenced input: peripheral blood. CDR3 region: CASSLRKYEQYF. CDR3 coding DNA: TGTGCCAGCAGTTTGAGGAAATACGAGCAGTACTTC.